One and the same sample provided the 21 T cell receptor beta chains below, sequenced in a study of blood T cell repertoires in COVID-19. TCRdb's table, derived via immunoSEQ multiplex PCR, lists solely in-frame clones and lacks some. The sample records fewer than 200,000 clones, under 85% being singletons. Material: peripheral blood. Every receptor here comes from a woman in her 70s with COVID-19, enrolled during active disease.

The chain has TRBV6-1 and TRBJ1-6; tentatively, D is TRBD1 (6 bases). This CDR3 has 16 residues. Germline CDR1 is MNHNS and CDR2 is SASEGT. Trimming removed 1 base from V and 4 bases from J, with 11 bases in between. The CDR3 region is CASSEGGTPYNSPLHF. CDR3 in DNA: TGTGCCAGCAGTGAAGGAGGGACACCGTATAATTCACCCCTCCACTTT.

The chain is built from TRBV7-2 and TRBJ2-7; TRBD2 might be the D (6 bases). V was trimmed by 1 base and J by 2 bases, leaving 9 bases between them. This CDR3 region has 14 residues. Germline V lookup: CDR1 SGHTA, CDR2 FQGNSA. This CDR3 reads CASSLDGGPYEQYF. The CDR3 DNA sequence: TGTGCCAGCAGCTTAGACGGGGGACCCTACGAGCAGTACTTC.

The J gene is TRBJ1-2, the V gene TRBV5-4; TRBD1 matches at 7 bases. With V trimmed by 5 bases and J by 2 bases, 9 bases remained unmatched. CDR1 is SGHNT and CDR2 is YYREEE in the germline V gene (reference sequence). This CDR3 is 15 amino acids long. CDR3 amino acids: CASSYRDRANYGYTF. The CDR3 DNA follows: TGTGCCAGCAGTTACCGTGACAGGGCAAACTATGGCTACACCTTC.

The chain has TRBV7-9 and TRBJ1-2; a possible D gene is TRBD1 (6 bases). The CDR3 is made up of 13 amino acids. Germline lookup yields CDR1 SEHNR and CDR2 FQNEAQ (reference sequence). The V and J ends lost 7 bases and 8 bases respectively, with 17 bases between them. Here the CDR3 reads CASNKGEVGGYTF. CDR3 bases: TGTGCCAGCAACAAGGGGGAGGTCGGGGGCTACACCTTC.

The V gene is TRBV18, the J gene TRBJ2-7, with TRBD1 as a possible D gene (7 bases). CDR1 is KGHSH and CDR2 is LQKENI in the germline V gene. The CDR3 is 13 amino acids. Trimming cost V 6 bases and J 3 bases, with 12 bases left between them. For the CDR3, the DNA is TGTGCCAGCTCGGAGGGACAGTTCTACGAGCAGTACTTC. This translates into CASSEGQFYEQYF.

The chain joins TRBV7-9 to TRBJ1-4; D ambiguous. Germline loops: CDR1 SEHNR, CDR2 FQNEAQ (reference sequence). Trimming pared 1 base from V and 5 bases from J, leaving 11 bases between. This CDR3 contains 15 residues. This chain's CDR3 is CASSLGGRENEKLFF. The CDR3 region has the DNA TGTGCCAGCAGCTTAGGCGGCAGAGAAAATGAAAAACTGTTTTTT.

J is TRBJ2-1 and V is TRBV29-1; 9 bases are shared with TRBD2. The CDR3 covers 15 residues. Germline lookup yields CDR1 SQVTM and CDR2 ANQGSEA. After removal of 3 bases from V and 5 bases from J, the junction contained 8 bases not matched to a gene. DNA of the CDR3: TGCAGCGTTGAGAAGACTGCGGGAGGGGACAATGAGCAGTTCTTC. Translation gives CSVEKTAGGDNEQFF.

The V and J genes are TRBV18 and TRBJ2-1, with TRBD1 as a possible D gene (6 bases). The CDR3 runs 15 residues. Trimming shortened V by 3 bases and J by 2 bases, and 11 bases separated the two germline ends. CDR1 KGHSH and CDR2 LQKENI come from the germline V gene. In DNA, the CDR3 is TGTGCCAGCTCACCCCACAGGGATGCCTACAATGAGCAGTTCTTC. Its protein is CASSPHRDAYNEQFF.

The chain recombines TRBV7-2 with TRBJ2-3; D unclear. The CDR3 spans 15 residues. V lost 4 bases to trimming and J lost 0 bases, with 11 bases between them. Per germline, CDR1 SGHTA and CDR2 FQGNSA. The CDR3 region has the DNA TGTGCCAGCAGCTCCCTCGGTCCTAGCACAGATACGCAGTATTTT. Translation: CASSSLGPSTDTQYF.

This clone has a count of ten or more. The gene calls are TRBV28 and TRBJ1-2; D perhaps matches TRBD1 (6 bases). Germline V CDR1 and CDR2: MDHEN, SYDVKM. The V and J ends lost 3 bases and 3 bases respectively, with 11 bases between them. The CDR3 extends over 14 amino acids. Here the CDR3 DNA reads TGTGCCAGCAGTTTTGGGGGCACCTACTATGGCTACACCTTC. Residues: CASSFGGTYYGYTF.

This clone has a handful of counts. V usage is TRBV28 and J usage is TRBJ1-6; weak D call: TRBD1 (6 bases). Deletions cut 1 base from V and 8 bases from J, with 12 bases between. This CDR3 has 15 residues. Germline CDR1 reads MDHEN; CDR2 reads SYDVKM. This CDR3 reads CASSLSTGNDSPLHF. DNA of the CDR3: TGTGCCAGCAGTTTATCTACAGGGAACGATTCACCCCTCCACTTT.

The chain combines TRBV19 with TRBJ1-3; 7 bases fit TRBD1. J was trimmed by 1 base and V by 4 bases; bases with no gene match: 7. The germline V gene has CDR1 LNHDA and CDR2 SQIVND (reference sequence). This CDR3 is built from 16 residues. CDR3 bases: TGTGCCAGTAGTACGACAGGGCCGGATTCTGGAAACACCATATATTTT. Its translation is CASSTTGPDSGNTIYF.

The chain joins TRBV4-3 to TRBJ2-5, with TRBD2 matching 7 bases. V was pared by 4 bases and J by 1 base, with 12 bases of the junction left unmatched. The CDR3 is 17 residues long. The V gene's germline CDR1 is LGHNA and CDR2 YSLEER. The CDR3 sequence is CASSPRRGSGTQETQYF. CDR3 coding DNA: TGCGCCAGCAGCCCAAGAAGAGGAAGCGGGACCCAAGAGACCCAGTACTTC.

This clone was observed once. The rearrangement joins TRBV9 to TRBJ2-3; D may be TRBD1 (5 bases). The V end lost 0 bases, the J end lost 1 base, and 12 bases lay between the germline ends. From germline, CDR1 is SGDLS and CDR2 YYNGEE. The CDR3 consists of 16 residues. DNA of the CDR3: TGTGCCAGCAGCGTAGACCCAGGGTGGGGCACAGATACGCAGTATTTT. Translated, it gives CASSVDPGWGTDTQYF.

This clone showed up just once. The chain carries TRBV7-4 and TRBJ2-1, with TRBD2 identical over 8 bases. The CDR3 sequence is 15 residues long. Germline CDR1 is SGHVT and CDR2 is SQSDAQ. Trimming took 3 bases from V and 5 from J; bases not matched to a gene: 6. The CDR3 loop reads CASSFREGQDNEQFF. The CDR3 DNA reads as TGTGCCAGCAGCTTCCGGGAGGGCCAGGACAATGAGCAGTTCTTC.

The rearrangement links TRBV9 to TRBJ2-7; 10 bases match TRBD2. The CDR3 contains 15 residues. Germline-derived CDR1 and CDR2 are SGDLS and YYNGEE. The V segment lost 2 bases and the J segment 6 bases; nucleotides outside the gene matches: 8. CDR3 region: CASSVPASGSSEQYF. DNA for the CDR3: TGTGCCAGCAGCGTTCCGGCTAGCGGGAGTAGCGAGCAGTACTTC.

The chain has TRBV7-2 and TRBJ1-4; TRBD1 agrees at 11 bases. Germline-derived CDR1 and CDR2 are SGHTA and FQGNSA. This CDR3 region has 15 residues. Unmatched junction bases numbered 6, after V lost 4 bases and J lost 8 bases. The CDR3 sequence: CASSSGDRGAEKLFF. The DNA for the CDR3 is TGTGCCAGCAGCTCGGGGGACAGGGGGGCGGAAAAACTGTTTTTT.

This chain joins TRBV28 and TRBJ2-1; the match to TRBD1 covers 8 bases. From germline, CDR1 is MDHEN and CDR2 SYDVKM. This CDR3 spans 12 amino acids. The V gene end was trimmed by 6 bases and the J gene end by 10 bases; junction bases not matched to a gene: 5. DNA of the CDR3: TGTGCCAGCAGAAAACAGGGGGGCGAGCAGTTCTTC. Translated: CASRKQGGEQFF.

The chain recombines TRBV10-3 with TRBJ2-5, with a tentative D call TRBD2 (5 bases). Deletions cut 5 bases from V and 7 bases from J, with 20 bases between. CDR3 size: 15 residues. The germline gives CDR1 ENHRY, CDR2 SYGVKD. In DNA form, the CDR3 reads TGTGCCATCAGTTCAACCGGGAAACAGCTAGGGACCCAGTACTTC. Translated: CAISSTGKQLGTQYF.

V is TRBV7-2 and J is TRBJ2-1; perhaps TRBD1 as D (6 bases). The length of the CDR3 is 16 residues. Looked up from germline, CDR1 is SGHTA and CDR2 is FQGNSA. The germline V and J ends were trimmed by 1 base and 1 base, with 11 bases remaining between them. This chain's CDR3 is CASSLGPQGSYNEQFF. CDR3 nucleotides: TGTGCCAGCAGCTTAGGACCCCAGGGGTCCTACAATGAGCAGTTCTTC.

The gene calls are TRBV18 and TRBJ2-3, with D uncertain. In germline, CDR1 is KGHSH, CDR2 LQKENI. This CDR3 contains 17 residues. Trimming took 1 base from V and 3 from J, leaving 17 bases between them. CDR3 DNA sequence: TGTGCCAGCTCACCACGTCTAGGAAACGGATTGACAGATACGCAGTATTTT. The encoded protein is CASSPRLGNGLTDTQYF.